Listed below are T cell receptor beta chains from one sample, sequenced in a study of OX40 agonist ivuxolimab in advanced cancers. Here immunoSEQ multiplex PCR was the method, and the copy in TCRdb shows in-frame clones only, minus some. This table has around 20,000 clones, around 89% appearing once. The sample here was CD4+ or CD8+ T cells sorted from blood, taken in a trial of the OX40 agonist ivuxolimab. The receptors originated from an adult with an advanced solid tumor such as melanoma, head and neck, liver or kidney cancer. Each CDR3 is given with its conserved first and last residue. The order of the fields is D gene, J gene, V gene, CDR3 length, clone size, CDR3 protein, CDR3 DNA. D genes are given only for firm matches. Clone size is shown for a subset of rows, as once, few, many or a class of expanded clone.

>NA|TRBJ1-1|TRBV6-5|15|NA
CASSYSGTPNTEAFF
TGTGCCAGCAGTTACAGCGGGACACCCAACACTGAAGCTTTCTTT
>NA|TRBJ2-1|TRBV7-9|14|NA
CASSYSRADNEQFF
TGTGCCAGCAGCTATTCAAGAGCCGATAATGAGCAGTTCTTC
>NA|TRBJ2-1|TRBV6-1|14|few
CASSEVGEDNEQFF
TGTGCCAGCAGTGAAGTGGGGGAGGACAATGAGCAGTTCTTC
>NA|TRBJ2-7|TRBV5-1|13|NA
CASSLGNSYEQYF
TGCGCCAGCAGCTTAGGTAACTCCTACGAGCAGTACTTC
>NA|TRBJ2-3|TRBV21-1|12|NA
CASSSHSDTQYF
TGTGCCAGCAGCAGTCACTCAGATACGCAGTATTTT
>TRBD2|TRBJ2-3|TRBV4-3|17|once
CASSQDRASGSTDTQYF
TGCGCCAGCAGCCAAGATCGGGCTAGCGGGAGCACAGATACGCAGTATTTT
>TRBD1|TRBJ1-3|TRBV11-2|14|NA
CASSPGQGGNTIYF
TGTGCCAGCAGCCCCGGACAGGGAGGAAACACCATATATTTT
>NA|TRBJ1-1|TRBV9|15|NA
CASSVVEGRFAEAFF
TGTGCCAGCAGCGTAGTGGAGGGGCGGTTTGCTGAAGCTTTCTTT
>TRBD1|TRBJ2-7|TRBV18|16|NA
CASSLTTPGQFYEQYF
TGTGCCAGCTCACTCACCACCCCGGGACAGTTCTACGAGCAGTACTTC
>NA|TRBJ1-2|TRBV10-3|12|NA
CAISAGIYGYTF
TGTGCCATCAGTGCGGGGATCTATGGCTACACCTTC
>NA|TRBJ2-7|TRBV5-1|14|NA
CASSVRTADYEQYF
TGCGCCAGCAGCGTTCGGACAGCCGACTACGAGCAGTACTTC
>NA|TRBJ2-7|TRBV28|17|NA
CASSPGGRKMVQAEQYF
TGTGCCAGCAGCCCGGGGGGCCGAAAGATGGTCCAGGCCGAGCAGTACTTC
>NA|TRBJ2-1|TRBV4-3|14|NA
CASSQDVRTNEQFF
TGCGCCAGCAGCCAAGATGTAAGGACGAATGAGCAGTTCTTC
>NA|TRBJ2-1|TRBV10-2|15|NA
CASRKDIGSYNEQFF
TGCGCCAGCAGAAAGGACATAGGCTCCTACAATGAGCAGTTCTTC
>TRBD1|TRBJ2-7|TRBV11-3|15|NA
CASSLGQGNFYEQYF
TGTGCCAGCAGCCTCGGACAGGGGAATTTCTACGAGCAGTACTTC
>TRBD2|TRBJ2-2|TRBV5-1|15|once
CASSRLAGGDGELFF
TGCGCCAGCAGCAGACTAGCGGGAGGGGACGGGGAGCTGTTTTTT
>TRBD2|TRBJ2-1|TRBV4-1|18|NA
CASSQDYLGLAGINEQFF
TGCGCCAGCAGCCAAGATTATCTAGGACTAGCGGGAATCAATGAGCAGTTCTTC
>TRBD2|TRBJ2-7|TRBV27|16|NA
CASSLSGNAWLDEQYF
TGTGCCAGCAGTTTAAGCGGGAACGCCTGGCTCGACGAGCAGTACTTC
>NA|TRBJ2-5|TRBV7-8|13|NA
CASSLEVVETQYF
TGTGCCAGCAGCTTAGAAGTCGTAGAGACCCAGTACTTC
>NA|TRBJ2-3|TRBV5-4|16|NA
CASSAGSVLAQDTQYF
TGTGCCAGCAGCGCCGGGAGCGTTCTAGCCCAGGATACGCAGTATTTT
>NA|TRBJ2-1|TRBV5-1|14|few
CASSLRASLDEQFF
TGCGCCAGCAGCTTGAGGGCTAGTTTGGATGAGCAGTTCTTC
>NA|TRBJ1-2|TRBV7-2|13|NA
CASSLETHLASRW
TGTGCCAGCAGCTTAGAGACCCATCTTGCCTCCCGATGG
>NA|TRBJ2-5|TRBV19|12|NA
CASSEGRETQYF
TGTGCCAGTAGTGAGGGGCGGGAGACCCAGTACTTC
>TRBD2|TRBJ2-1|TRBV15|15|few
CATSRGTSRLNEQFF
TGTGCCACCAGCAGAGGGACTAGCAGACTCAATGAGCAGTTCTTC
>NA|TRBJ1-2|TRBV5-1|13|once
CASSLYGDYGYTF
TGCGCCAGCAGCTTGTACGGAGACTATGGCTACACCTTC
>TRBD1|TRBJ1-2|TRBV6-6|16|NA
CASSYSGRGPNYGYTF
TGTGCCAGCAGTTACTCCGGCAGGGGGCCCAACTATGGCTACACCTTC
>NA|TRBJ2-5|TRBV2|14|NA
CASKGGLAAETQYF
TGTGCCAGCAAGGGGGGACTGGCCGCGGAGACCCAGTACTTC
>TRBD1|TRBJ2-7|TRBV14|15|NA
CASSLSGTGLRKQYF
TGTGCCAGCAGCCTTTCCGGGACAGGGTTGCGTAAGCAGTACTTC
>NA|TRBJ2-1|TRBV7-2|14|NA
CASSLSWAGNEQFF
TGTGCCAGCAGCTTATCGTGGGCGGGCAATGAGCAGTTCTTC
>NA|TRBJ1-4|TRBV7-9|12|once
CASSDNREYLFF
TGTGCCAGCAGCGACAACAGGGAGTATCTGTTTTTT
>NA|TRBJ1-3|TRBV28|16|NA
CASSLTVRSIGNTIYF
TGTGCCAGCAGTCTTACAGTGCGCTCAATTGGAAACACCATATATTTT
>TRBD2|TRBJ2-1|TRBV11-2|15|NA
CASSWGLAGYNEQFF
TGTGCCAGCAGCTGGGGACTAGCGGGATACAATGAGCAGTTCTTC
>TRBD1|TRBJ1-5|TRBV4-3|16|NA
CASSQDGTGGYQPQHF
TGCGCCAGCAGCCAAGATGGGACAGGGGGTTATCAGCCCCAGCATTTT
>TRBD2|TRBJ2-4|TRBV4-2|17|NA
CASSQDGVAGSKNIQYF
TGTGCCAGCAGCCAAGATGGGGTAGCGGGGTCCAAAAACATTCAGTACTTC
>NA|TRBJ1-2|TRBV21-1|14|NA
CASSARDRPYGYTF
TGTGCCAGCAGCGCCCGGGACAGGCCCTATGGCTACACCTTC
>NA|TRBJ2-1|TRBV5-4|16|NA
CASSPRQIISYNEQFF
TGTGCCAGCAGCCCGCGACAGATTATCTCCTACAATGAGCAGTTCTTC
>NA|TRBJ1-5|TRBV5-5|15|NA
CASSRQVDSNQPQHF
TGTGCCAGCAGCCGACAGGTCGATAGCAATCAGCCCCAGCATTTT
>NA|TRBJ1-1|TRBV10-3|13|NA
CAIKGTGNTEAFF
TGTGCCATCAAAGGGACGGGGAACACTGAAGCTTTCTTT
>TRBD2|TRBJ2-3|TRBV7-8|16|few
CASSPQRGGPTDTQYF
TGTGCCAGCAGCCCTCAGCGGGGGGGCCCAACAGATACGCAGTATTTT
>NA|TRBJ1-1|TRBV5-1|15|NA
CASSFSLASNTEAFF
TGCGCCAGCAGCTTTAGTTTAGCCTCGAACACTGAAGCTTTCTTT
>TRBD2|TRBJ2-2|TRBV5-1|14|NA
CASSLKREAGELFF
TGCGCCAGCAGCTTGAAGCGGGAGGCCGGGGAGCTGTTTTTT
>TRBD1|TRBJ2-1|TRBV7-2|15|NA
CASSLDRGFESEQFF
TGTGCCAGCAGCTTGGACAGGGGGTTTGAGAGTGAGCAGTTCTTC
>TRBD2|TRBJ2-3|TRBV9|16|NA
CASSVPTSESTDTQYF
TGTGCCAGCAGCGTACCGACTAGCGAAAGCACAGATACGCAGTATTTT
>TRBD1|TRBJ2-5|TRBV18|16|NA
CASSHGQGGTQETQYF
TGTGCCAGCTCACATGGACAGGGGGGTACACAAGAGACCCAGTACTTC
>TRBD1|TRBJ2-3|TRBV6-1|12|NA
CASSVDRATQYF
TGTGCCAGCAGTGTGGACAGGGCGACGCAGTATTTT
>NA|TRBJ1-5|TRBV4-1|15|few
CASSQDLAGGQPQHF
TGCGCCAGCAGCCAAGATCTGGCGGGCGGTCAGCCCCAGCATTTT
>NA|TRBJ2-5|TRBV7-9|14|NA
CASSFWPGKETQYF
TGTGCCAGCAGCTTCTGGCCAGGGAAAGAGACCCAGTACTTC
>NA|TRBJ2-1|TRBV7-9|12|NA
CASSPDRNQQFF
TGTGCCAGCAGCCCCGACAGGAACCAGCAGTTCTTC
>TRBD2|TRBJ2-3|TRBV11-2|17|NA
CASSLDGASGVTDTQYF
TGTGCCAGCAGCTTAGATGGGGCTAGCGGAGTCACAGATACGCAGTATTTT
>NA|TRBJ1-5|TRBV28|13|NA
CASSRYRDQPQHF
TGTGCCAGCAGTCGCTACAGGGATCAGCCCCAGCATTTT
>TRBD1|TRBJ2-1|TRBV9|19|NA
CAAGGPPFLVLTNYNEQFF
TGTGCTGCAGGGGGTCCCCCCTTTTTAGTCCTGACAAACTACAATGAGCAGTTCTTC
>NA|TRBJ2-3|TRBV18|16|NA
CASSPPQGLSTDTQYF
TGTGCCAGCTCACCACCACAGGGTTTGAGCACAGATACGCAGTATTTT
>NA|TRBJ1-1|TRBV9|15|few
CASSVAGVRNTEAFF
TGTGCCAGCAGCGTAGCGGGGGTTAGGAACACTGAAGCTTTCTTT
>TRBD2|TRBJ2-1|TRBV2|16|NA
CASSEGGLGLYNEQFF
TGTGCCAGCAGTGAGGGGGGACTAGGGCTTTACAATGAGCAGTTCTTC